The 9 T cell receptor beta chains below all came from one sample that was sequenced in a study of CD8+CD57+ T cells in acquired aplastic anemia (dated by TCRdb to between 2017 and 2018). These reads were obtained on an Illumina HiSeq 2000. Profiling of TCR beta VDJ combinations and CDR3 sequences used genomic DNA as the template. TCRdb's own reprocessing of the public reads used fastp at Q25 and MiXCR and kept productive beta chains. Each record represents a unique CDR3 protein, reported with the most common genes and DNA among its rows. Counted in this sample were 60,000 to 75,000 distinct CDR3 sequences; about 54% of them appeared once. Of the sample, about 2.5% falls within the top ten clones. The sample taken for sequencing was sorted CD4+, CD8+, or CD8+CD57+ T cells (not recorded which) from PBMCs. The source of these receptors is a human donor in good health, serving as a control.

This clonotype was seen at least ten times. This chain joins TRBV2 and TRBJ2-2; weak D call: TRBD1 (5 bases). Germline V gives CDR1 SNHLY, CDR2 FYNNEI. This CDR3 is built from 15 residues. V shed 6 bases and J shed 4 bases, with 15 bases lying between them. The CDR3 nucleotides are TGTGCCAGCAGCCGGCAGGGTGGTATCACCGGGGAGCTGTTTTTT. This encodes CASSRQGGITGELFF. The variable domain in full, completed from reference TRBV2 and TRBJ2-2, reads EPEVTQTPSHQVTQMGQEVILRCVPISNHLYFYWYRQILGQKVEFLVSFYNNEISEKSEIFDDQFSVERPDGSNFTLKIRSTKLEDSAMYFCASSRQGGITGELFFGEGSRLTVL.

This clonotype occurred many times. The chain has TRBV7-8 and TRBJ2-3; 8 nucleotides match TRBD2. Germline CDR1 and CDR2: SGHVS and FQNEAQ. This CDR3 contains 17 residues. J gave up 1 base and V 5 bases, and 11 bases lay outside the gene matches. CDR3 loop: CASSLTLLTSGTDTQYF. For the CDR3, the DNA is TGTGCCAGCAGCCTAACGCTATTGACTAGCGGCACAGATACGCAGTATTTT.

V usage is TRBV19 and J usage is TRBJ1-1; D is unresolved. CDR1 is LNHDA and CDR2 is SQIVND in the germline V gene (reference sequence). CDR3 length: 13 residues. V lost 2 bases to trimming and J lost 1 base, with 5 bases between them. Here the CDR3 reads CASSISANTEAFF. CDR3 coding DNA: TGTGCCAGTAGTATAAGTGCGAACACTGAAGCTTTCTTT.

V is TRBV5-1 and J is TRBJ2-7; D tentatively reads TRBD1 or TRBD2 (5 bases each). The CDR3 is 15 residues long. V dropped 0 bases and J dropped 5 bases, with 15 bases sitting between them. The germline CDR1 and CDR2 sequences are SGHRS and YFSETQ. The DNA for the CDR3 is TGCGCCAGCAGCTTGGGGGGCGGGCGAGTGGACGAGCAGTACGTC. It translates to CASSLGGGRVDEQYV.

The V call is TRBV19, the J call TRBJ1-6, with 7 nucleotides matching TRBD1. Germline V gene lookup returns CDR1 LNHDA and CDR2 SQIVND (reference sequence). Unmatched junction bases numbered 5, after V lost 5 bases and J lost 7 bases. The CDR3 is 14 residues long. The CDR3: CASSQSGGNSPLHF. The CDR3 nucleotides read TGTGCCAGTAGTCAATCAGGGGGGAATTCACCCCTCCACTTT.

The table lists this clonotype with many counts. The rearrangement joins TRBV28 to TRBJ1-5; D possibly corresponds to TRBD1 (6 bases). The CDR3 covers 16 residues. With 2 bases removed from V and 3 bases from J, the gap between germline ends came to 14 bases. Germline values: CDR1 MDHEN, CDR2 SYDVKM. CDR3 in DNA: TGTGCCAGCAGTTTAGCGGGGGCAGCCTTCAATCAGCCCCAGCATTTT. This codes for CASSLAGAAFNQPQHF. Full variable domain (outside the CDR3, taken from reference TRBV28 and TRBJ1-5): DVKVTQSSRYLVKRTGEKVFLECVQDMDHENMFWYRQDPGLGLRLIYFSYDVKMKEKGDIPEGYSVSREKKERFSLILESASTNQTSMYLCASSLAGAAFNQPQHFGDGTRLSIL.

This chain's CDR3 is CASSPTGTANSPLHF. The CDR3 DNA reads as TGTGCCAGCAGCCCGACCGGGACGGCCAATTCACCCCTCCACTTT. The chain recombines TRBV9 with TRBJ1-6, with TRBD1 as a possible D gene (5 bases). V was shortened by 4 bases and J by 7 bases, with 15 bases between the two germline ends. The CDR3 runs to 15 residues. Per the germline V gene, CDR1 is SGDLS and CDR2 is YYNGEE.

The rearrangement uses TRBV24-1 and TRBJ1-2, with 10 bases identical to TRBD1. J lost 3 bases, V lost 3 bases, and 6 bases had no gene match. The CDR3 runs 16 residues. Germline lookup yields CDR1 KGHDR and CDR2 SFDVKD. The CDR3 reads CATSDALTGGHYGYTF. The CDR3 nucleotides read TGTGCCACCAGTGATGCACTGACAGGGGGCCACTATGGCTACACCTTC.

The chain carries TRBV2 and TRBJ2-7, with 9 bases aligning to TRBD1. The CDR3 contains 14 residues. Germline trimming cut 4 bases from V and 5 bases from J; bases unmatched to any gene: 6. Germline V gene sequence: CDR1 SNHLY, CDR2 FYNNEI. The CDR3 loop is CASSGTGVSHEQYF. The DNA for the CDR3 is TGTGCCAGCAGTGGGACAGGGGTTTCCCACGAGCAGTACTTC.